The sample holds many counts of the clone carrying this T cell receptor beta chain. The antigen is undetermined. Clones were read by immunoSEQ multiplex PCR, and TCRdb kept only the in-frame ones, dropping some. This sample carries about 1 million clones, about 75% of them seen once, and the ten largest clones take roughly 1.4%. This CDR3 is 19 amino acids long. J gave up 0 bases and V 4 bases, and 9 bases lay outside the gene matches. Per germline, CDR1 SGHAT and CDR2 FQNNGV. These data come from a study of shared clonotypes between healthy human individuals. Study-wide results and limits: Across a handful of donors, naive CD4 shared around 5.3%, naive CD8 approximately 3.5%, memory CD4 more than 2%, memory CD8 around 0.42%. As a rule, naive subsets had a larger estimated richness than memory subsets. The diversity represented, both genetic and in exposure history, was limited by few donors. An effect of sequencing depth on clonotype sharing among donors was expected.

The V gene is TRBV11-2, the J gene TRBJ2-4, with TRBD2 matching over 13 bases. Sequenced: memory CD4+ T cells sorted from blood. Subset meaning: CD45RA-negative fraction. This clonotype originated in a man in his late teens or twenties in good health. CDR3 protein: CASSSGTSGNKLAKNIQYF. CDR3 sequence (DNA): TGTGCCAGCAGCTCAGGGACTAGCGGGAATAAACTAGCCAAAAACATTCAGTACTTC.